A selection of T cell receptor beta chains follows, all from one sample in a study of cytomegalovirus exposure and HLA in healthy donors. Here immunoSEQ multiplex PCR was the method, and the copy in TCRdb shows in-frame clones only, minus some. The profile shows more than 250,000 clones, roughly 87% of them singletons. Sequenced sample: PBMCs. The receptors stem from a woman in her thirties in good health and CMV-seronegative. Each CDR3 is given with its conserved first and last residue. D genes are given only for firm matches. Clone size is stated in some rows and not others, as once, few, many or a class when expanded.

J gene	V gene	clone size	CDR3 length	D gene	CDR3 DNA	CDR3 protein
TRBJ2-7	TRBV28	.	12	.	TGTGCCACAAATAATCTTCTCTACGAGCAGTACTTC	CATNNLLYEQYF
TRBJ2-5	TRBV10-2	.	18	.	TGCGCCAGCAGTGAGTCAAGATGGACACGGGACTCGCAAGAGACCCAGTACTTC	CASSESRWTRDSQETQYF
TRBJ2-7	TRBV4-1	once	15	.	TGCGCCAGCAGCGAAGTTGACACTAGCTCCTACGAGCAGTACTTC	CASSEVDTSSYEQYF
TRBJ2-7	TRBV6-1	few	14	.	TGTGCCAGCAGTATAACGGGCCAGACCTACGAGCAGTACTTC	CASSITGQTYEQYF
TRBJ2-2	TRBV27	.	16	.	TGTGCCAGCAGTTTATTTGCGAGAGGGGGTACCGGGGAGCTGTTTTTT	CASSLFARGGTGELFF
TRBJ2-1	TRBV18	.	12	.	TGTGCCAGCTCACCACCCTTATCTGAGCAGTTCTTC	CASSPPLSEQFF
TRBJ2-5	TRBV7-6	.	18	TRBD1	TGTGCCAGCAGCTTAATCCCCTCGCGGACAGGGGCGAGTGAGACCCAGTACTTC	CASSLIPSRTGASETQYF
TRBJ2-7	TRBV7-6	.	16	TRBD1	TGTGCCAGCAGCCCCCATGATACAGGGGCAGGCTACGAGCAGTACTTC	CASSPHDTGAGYEQYF
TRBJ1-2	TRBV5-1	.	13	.	TGCGCCAGCAGCCTTCTTGAGAACTATGGCTACACCTTC	CASSLLENYGYTF
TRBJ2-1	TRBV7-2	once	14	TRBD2	TGTGCCAGCAGCTTGCAGGGACTAGCGGATGAGCAGTTCTTC	CASSLQGLADEQFF
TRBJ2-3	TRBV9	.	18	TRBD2	TGTGCCAGCAGCTTAGCGGGACTATCCCCAGGCGAGACAGATACGCAGTATTTT	CASSLAGLSPGETDTQYF
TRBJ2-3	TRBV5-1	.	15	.	TGCGCCAGCAGCTTGTTTAGCGGTGGTTTTGATACGCAGTATTTT	CASSLFSGGFDTQYF
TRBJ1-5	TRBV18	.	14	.	TGTGCCAGCTCACCGGGCGGCCGCAATCAGCCCCAGCATTTT	CASSPGGRNQPQHF
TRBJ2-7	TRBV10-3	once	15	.	TGTGCCATCAGTGATCCTAGCGAAACCTACTACGAGCAGTACTTC	CAISDPSETYYEQYF
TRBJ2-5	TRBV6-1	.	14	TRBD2	TGTGCCAGCAGTGAGATGGAGGGGAGGGGGACCCAGTACTTC	CASSEMEGRGTQYF
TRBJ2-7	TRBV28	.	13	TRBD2	TGTGCCAGCAGGGGTAGCGGGAGGTACGAGCAGTACTTC	CASRGSGRYEQYF
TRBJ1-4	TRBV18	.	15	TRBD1	TGTGCCAGCTCACCTGACAGGGGGCGAGCTGAAAAACTGTTTTTT	CASSPDRGRAEKLFF
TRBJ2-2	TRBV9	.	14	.	TGTGCCAGCAGCGGCCTACTGAACACCGGGGAGCTGTTTTTT	CASSGLLNTGELFF
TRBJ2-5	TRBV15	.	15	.	TGTGCCACCAGCAGAGGTCCGGCAGTCCAAGAGACCCAGTACTTC	CATSRGPAVQETQYF
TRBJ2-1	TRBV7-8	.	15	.	TGTGCCAGCAGCTTAGCGGGGTGGGGAAACAATGAGCAGTTCTTC	CASSLAGWGNNEQFF
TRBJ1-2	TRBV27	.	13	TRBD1	TGTGCCAGCATGAGACAGGGATCGAGTGGCTACACCTTC	CASMRQGSSGYTF
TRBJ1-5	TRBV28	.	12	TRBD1	TGTGCCAGCCGAGGGGGCTTTCAGCCCCAGCATTTT	CASRGGFQPQHF
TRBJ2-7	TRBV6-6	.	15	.	TGTGCCAGCAGTCCAGCGCCCCCTGAGGGCCACGAGCAGTACTTC	CASSPAPPEGHEQYF
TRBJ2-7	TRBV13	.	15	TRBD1	TGTGCCAGCAGCCGTGGGGACAGGGGGCGCGACGAGCAGTACTTC	CASSRGDRGRDEQYF
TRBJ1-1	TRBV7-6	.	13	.	TGTGCCAGCAGCCCCGGAGCTGGCGCTGAAGCTTTCTTT	CASSPGAGAEAFF
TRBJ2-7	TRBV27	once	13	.	TGTGCCAGCAGTCCGGCGTGGGGATACGAGCAGTACTTC	CASSPAWGYEQYF
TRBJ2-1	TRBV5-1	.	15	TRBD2	TGCGCCAGCAGCTCGACTAGCGGGTCCATCAATGAGCAGTTCTTC	CASSSTSGSINEQFF
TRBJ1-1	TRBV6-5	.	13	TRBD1	TGTGCCAGCCTACAGGGGTGGGGCACTGAAGCTTTCTTT	CASLQGWGTEAFF
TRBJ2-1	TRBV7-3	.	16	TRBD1	TGTGCCAGCAGCTTCACCCCGGGACAGCCTTACAATGAGCAGTTCTTC	CASSFTPGQPYNEQFF
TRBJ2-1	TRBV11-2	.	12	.	TGTGCCAGCAGCTTAAGCGGTGTGGAGCAGTTCTTC	CASSLSGVEQFF
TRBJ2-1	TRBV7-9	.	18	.	TGTGCCAGCAGCTTTGGCGGACTACGGGATGGGGGATACAATGAGCAGTTCTTC	CASSFGGLRDGGYNEQFF
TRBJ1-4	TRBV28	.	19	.	TGTGCCAGCAGTGATACCGCCATATTAACAGCCTTCACTAATGAAAAACTGTTTTTT	CASSDTAILTAFTNEKLFF
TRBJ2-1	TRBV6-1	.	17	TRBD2	TGTGCCAGCAGTGATCCCGAACTAGCGTGGTCCTACAATGAGCAGTTCTTC	CASSDPELAWSYNEQFF
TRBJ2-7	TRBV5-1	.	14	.	TGCGCCAGCAGCTTGGGACTGGGCTTATGGGAGCAGTACTTC	CASSLGLGLWEQYF
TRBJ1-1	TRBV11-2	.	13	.	TGTGCCAGCAGCTCATCAGCAAACACTGAAGCTTTCTTT	CASSSSANTEAFF
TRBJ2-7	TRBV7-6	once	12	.	TGTGCCAGCAGCCAACTAGGCGACGAGCAGTACTTC	CASSQLGDEQYF
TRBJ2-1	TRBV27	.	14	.	TGTGCCAGCAGTCCCGTGATAGAGTACAATGAGCAGTTCTTC	CASSPVIEYNEQFF
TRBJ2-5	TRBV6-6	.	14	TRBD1	TGTGCCAGCAGCTCAGCAGGGGGCGAAGAGACCCAGTACTTC	CASSSAGGEETQYF
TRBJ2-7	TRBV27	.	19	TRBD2	TGTGCCAGCAGGCCCGGGCGGGCTAGCGGGGAAGGGGACCCCTACGAGCAGTACTTC	CASRPGRASGEGDPYEQYF
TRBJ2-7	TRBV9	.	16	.	TGTGCCAGCAGCTCAGACCCCACCAACCCTTCCTACGAGCAGTACTTC	CASSSDPTNPSYEQYF
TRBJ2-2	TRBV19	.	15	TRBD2	TGTGCCAGTGGCGGGGCGGGAGCGGTACCCGGGGAGCTGTTTTTT	CASGGAGAVPGELFF
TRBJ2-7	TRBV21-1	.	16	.	TGTGCCAGCAGCGGAAGCGGGAGGGCCAGAGTCTACGAGCAGTACTTC	CASSGSGRARVYEQYF
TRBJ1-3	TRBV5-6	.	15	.	TGTGCCAGCAGCTCGAAAAGGGGAATCGGAAACACCATATATTTT	CASSSKRGIGNTIYF
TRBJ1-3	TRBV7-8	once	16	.	TGTGCCAGCAGCTTAGAGTCGGGCAGAACTGGAAACACCATATATTTT	CASSLESGRTGNTIYF
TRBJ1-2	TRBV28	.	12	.	TGTGCCAGCAGTTTATCCCCGGGCGGCTACACCTTC	CASSLSPGGYTF
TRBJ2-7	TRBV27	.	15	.	TGTGCCAGCAGTTTATCTCCCGATCCCTCCTACGAGCAGTACTTC	CASSLSPDPSYEQYF
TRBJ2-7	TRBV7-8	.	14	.	TGTGCCAGCAGCTTAGGTGACAGCTCCTACGAGCAGTACTTC	CASSLGDSSYEQYF
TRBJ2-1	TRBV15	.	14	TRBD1	TGTGCCACCAGCCCCCGGGACAGGGAAGTTGAGCAGTTCTTC	CATSPRDREVEQFF
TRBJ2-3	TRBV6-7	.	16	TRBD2	TGTGCCAGCAGCTACTACCACCTAGCGGGGGGAGATACGCAGTATTTT	CASSYYHLAGGDTQYF
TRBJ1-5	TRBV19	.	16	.	TGTGCCAGTAGTATAAACCCCCTAAGAAGCCGCCGCCCCCAGCATTTT	CASSINPLRSRRPQHF
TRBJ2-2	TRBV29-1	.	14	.	TGCAGCGTTGGGGCCAGGGGGGGGGCCGGGGAGCTGTTTTTT	CSVGARGGAGELFF